These T cell receptor beta chains were read from a single sample in a study of CD8+CD57+ T cells in acquired aplastic anemia. TCRdb redid the calling of the reads with MiXCR, one entry per CDR3 protein. The repertoire includes 150,000 or so distinct CDR3 sequences, 55% to 80% of them detected once, and about 48% sits in the top ten. What was sequenced was sorted CD4+, CD8+, or CD8+CD57+ T cells (not recorded which) from PBMCs. These receptors were obtained from a human donor in good health. Both conserved end residues are part of each CDR3.

v_call	cdr3_length	cdr3_aa
TRBV9	17	CASSVEGPSSGANVLTF
TRBV6-6	15	CASSGLARSTGELFF
TRBV7-9	12	CASSAGNLEQYF
TRBV15	14	CATSRVDSNQPQHF
TRBV10-3	13	CAISEGMGEKLFF
TRBV25-1	15	CASSEWGATNEKLFF
TRBV29-1	13	CSVRQGDYNEQFF
TRBV9	14	CASSGGGTTYEQYF
TRBV6-5	13	CASSQRQATEAFF
TRBV7-2	13	CASIPTDQEEAFF
TRBV7-3	12	CASSMVDTEAFF
TRBV7-3	13	CASSLDKNYGYTF
TRBV2	13	CASSGQGADGYTF
TRBV5-6	16	CASSRKLAGGSYEQYF
TRBV2	13	CASISTAAYEQYF
TRBV2	14	CASSREGEPYEQYF
TRBV7-6	12	CASSLSSDTQYF
TRBV7-8	15	CASSLGTTSTGELFF
TRBV2	13	CASSVGQKETQYF
TRBV6-4	15	CASSRQPYDTDTQYF
TRBV7-9	17	CASSEPGLRASSYEQYF
TRBV20-1	16	CSASQPGGTSDYGYTF
TRBV20-1	12	CSATTGNQPQHF
TRBV2	13	CASTAGTTDTQCF
TRBV27	15	CASSSGRSSYNEQFF
TRBV7-2	15	CASSSTGNSNQPQHF
TRBV19	14	CASSISLASDGQFF
TRBV12-3/TRBV12-4	15	CASSETSGRTYEQYF
TRBV13	13	CASSLGPGLAAYF
TRBV10-3	14	CAISEGLAADTQYF
TRBV5-1	15	CASSLVGLTGNTIYF
TRBV20-1	14	CSARAGVTGNTIYF
TRBV7-9	12	CASGGGTGTQYF
TRBV2	14	CASSARQGTYGYTF
TRBV9	15	CASSEGQGARYEQYF
TRBV4-2	13	CASSQDRGNTIYF
TRBV20-1	15	CSAKPSGGNTDTQYF
TRBV7-2	18	CASSLALGGGRSGNTIYF
TRBV25-1	12	CASMTRNSPLHF
TRBV12-3/TRBV12-4	15	CASSPRHISGNTIYF
TRBV25-1	14	CASRARDQGSPLHF
TRBV20-1	13	CSARTGGTGELFF
TRBV29-1	12	CSPRDIGGTQYF
TRBV15	16	CATSRAWTESGNTIYF
TRBV2	14	CASTIRGDSYGYTF
TRBV15	14	CATSSGGGRNEQFF
TRBV28	15	CASILTSGTYNEQFF
TRBV7-4	17	CASSLAPLASGTYEQYF
TRBV12-3/TRBV12-4	12	CASSLPDGEQYF
TRBV9	16	CASSLRLAANTGELFF
TRBV12-3/TRBV12-4	15	CASSSPLVSYNEQFF
TRBV19	14	CASRKTGGQETQYF
TRBV24-1	14	CATSDGTGVSPLHF
TRBV10-3	14	CAISVGVTRDGYTF
TRBV20-1	14	CSASKALHQYEQYF
TRBV20-1	11	CSASEDETQYF